This T cell receptor beta chain came from a study of T cell repertoires in cytomegalovirus infection. The length of the CDR3 is 15 residues. Germline V gene data show CDR1 as SGHDT and CDR2 as YYEEEE. Between the trimmed V and J ends, which lost 6 bases and 1 base, there was a span of 15 bases. TCRdb reprocessed the reads via MiXCR and lists one record per CDR3 protein. The sample yields about 740,000 distinct CDR3 sequences, 35% seen once. The sequenced sample was PBMCs. The chain uses TRBV5-6 and TRBJ2-3; D gene unclear. The TCR originated in a human donor in good health (CMV status not recorded). Some clones in this sample may be carry-over from other donors' samples. CDR3 sequence: CASTSRVTRTDTQYF. CDR3 coding DNA: TGTGCCAGCACCTCAAGAGTTACGCGCACAGATACGCAGTATTTT.